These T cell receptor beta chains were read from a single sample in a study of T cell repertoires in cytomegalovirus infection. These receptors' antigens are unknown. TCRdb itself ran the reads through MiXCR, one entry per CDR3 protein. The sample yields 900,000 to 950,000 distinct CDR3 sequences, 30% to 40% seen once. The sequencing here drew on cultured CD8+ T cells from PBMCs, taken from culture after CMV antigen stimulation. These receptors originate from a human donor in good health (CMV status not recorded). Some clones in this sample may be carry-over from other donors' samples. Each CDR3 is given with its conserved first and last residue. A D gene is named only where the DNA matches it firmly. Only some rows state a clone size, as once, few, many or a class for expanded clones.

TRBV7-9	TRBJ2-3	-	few	CASSFDREVDTQYF
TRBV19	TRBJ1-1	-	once	CASSSLSGVTEAFF
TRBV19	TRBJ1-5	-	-	CASRGWAGSPQHF
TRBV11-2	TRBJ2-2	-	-	CASSHREGTGLTGELFF
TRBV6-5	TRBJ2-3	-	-	CASSYRPSTDTQYF
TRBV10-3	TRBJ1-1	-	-	CAISPIQEMNTEAFF
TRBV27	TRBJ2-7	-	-	CASSLSRDTTYEQYF
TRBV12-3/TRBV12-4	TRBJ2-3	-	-	CASSFTGPEDTQYF
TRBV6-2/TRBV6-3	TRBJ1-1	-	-	CASSYTSKGATGCF
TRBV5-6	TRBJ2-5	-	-	CASSLVELETQYF
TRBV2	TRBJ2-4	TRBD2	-	CASNRRGRVNIQYF
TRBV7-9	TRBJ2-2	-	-	CASSSRKESRNTGELIF
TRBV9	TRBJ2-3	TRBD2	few	CASSATSGSTDTQYF
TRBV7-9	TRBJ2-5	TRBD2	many	CASSTTSGGAWETQYF